The source of this T cell receptor (beta chain) is a study of cytomegalovirus exposure and HLA in healthy donors. Findings and caveats of the study: Presence/absence analyses treated sequencing depth as roughly uniform across donors. Sequencing probably produced one cluster of sequence variants that were highly shared. Several V segments, TRBV6-2 and TRBV6-3 among them, could not be told apart and were dropped.

The PCR employed 60 Vbeta primers together with 13 Jbeta primers. Method: immunoSEQ multiplex PCR; TCRdb's copy keeps in-frame clones and lacks some. Listed are about 78,000 clones; 7.5% falls within the top ten. The CDR3 is made up of 12 amino acids. Trimming cost V 4 bases and J 5 bases, with 10 bases left between them. Per germline, CDR1 SGHRS and CDR2 YFSETQ. On this clone itself: Its antigen is still unknown.

The TCR sequence derives from a female donor in good health and CMV-seropositive. The source material was PBMCs. V usage is TRBV5-1 and J usage is TRBJ2-7, with a weak D call TRBD1 (6 bases). In nucleotides, the CDR3 is TGCGCCAGCAGCCTCGGGACACACGAGCAGTACTTC. Its protein product is CASSLGTHEQYF.